This T cell receptor beta chain was identified in a study of shared clonotypes between healthy human individuals. Study-wide findings and caveats: Limited genetic and exposure-history diversity came from having few donors.

Germline loops: CDR1 MNHEY, CDR2 SMNVEV (reference sequence). Trimming took 4 bases from V and 4 from J; bases not matched to a gene: 5. The CDR3 has 15 residues. To note about this clone: Antigen unknown.

For every subset, genomic DNA was evenly distributed across several immunoSEQ plates. Spread over ten immunoSEQ deep assay plates, unsorted PBMC DNA underwent sequencing. The assay was immunoSEQ multiplex PCR, and TCRdb's table has in-frame clones only and misses some. The table records about 490,000 clones, around three quarters of them present only once. The specimen sequenced was PBMCs. The chain is built from TRBV27 and TRBJ1-3; TRBD1 matches at 9 bases. The sequence came from a woman between 35 and 50 years old in good health. Some clones in this sample may be carry-over from other donors' samples. The CDR3 DNA reads TGTGCCAGCAGTTCGGGACAGGGAACCGGAAACACCATATATTTT. The encoded protein is CASSSGQGTGNTIYF.